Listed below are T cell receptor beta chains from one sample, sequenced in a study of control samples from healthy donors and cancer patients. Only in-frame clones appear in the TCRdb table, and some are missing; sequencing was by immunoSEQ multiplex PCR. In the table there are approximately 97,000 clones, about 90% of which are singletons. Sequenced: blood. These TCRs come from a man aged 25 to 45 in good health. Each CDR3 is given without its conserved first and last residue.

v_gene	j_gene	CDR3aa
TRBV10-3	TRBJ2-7	AISELPQGAGYYEQY
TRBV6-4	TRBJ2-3	ASSDDGGSADTQY
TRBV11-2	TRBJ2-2	ASSLDRVPQGTGELF
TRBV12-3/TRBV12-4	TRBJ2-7	ANSLSFGEQY
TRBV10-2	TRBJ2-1	ASSEAGQGRNEQF
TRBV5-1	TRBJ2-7	ASSSEQTPYEQY
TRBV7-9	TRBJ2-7	ASSSRDFSYEQY
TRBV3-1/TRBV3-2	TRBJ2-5	ASSQGGLAGIQETQY
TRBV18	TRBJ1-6	ASSPGTNSPLH
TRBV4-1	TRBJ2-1	ASSQMSGKAYEQF
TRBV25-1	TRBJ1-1	ASSLMFGTEAF
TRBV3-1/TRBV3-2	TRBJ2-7	ASSQVGREQY
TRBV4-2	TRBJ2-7	ASSQDGRAYEQY
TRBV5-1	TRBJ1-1	ASSLIARLNTEAF
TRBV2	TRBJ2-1	ASRGSGISYNEQF
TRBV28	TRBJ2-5	ASRTGHSETQY
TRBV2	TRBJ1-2	ASSLTGLYGYT
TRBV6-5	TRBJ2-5	ASRAGGPVETQY
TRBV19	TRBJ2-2	ASSPSGRDTGELF
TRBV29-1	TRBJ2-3	SVGATTSTDTQY
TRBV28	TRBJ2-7	ASSSPYRGPAYEQY
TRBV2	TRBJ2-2	ASTVTGELF
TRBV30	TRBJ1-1	AWSRVGSMNTEAF
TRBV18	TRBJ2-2	ASSPQLASELF
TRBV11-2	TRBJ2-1	ASSSQGWTYNEQF
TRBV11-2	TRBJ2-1	ASSLARALYNEQF
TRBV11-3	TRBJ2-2	ASSARIFLAGPGNTGELF
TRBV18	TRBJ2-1	ASSPPGSSYNEQF
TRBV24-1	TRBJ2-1	ATSDFRQEPYNEQF
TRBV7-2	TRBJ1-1	ASSRLRDTEAF
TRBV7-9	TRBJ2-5	ASSQTSGRPGETQY
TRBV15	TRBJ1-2	ATRMTGSNYGYT
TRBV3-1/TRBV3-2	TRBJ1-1	ASSQEGGAVEAF
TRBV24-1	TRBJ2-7	ATSQSWPSYEQY
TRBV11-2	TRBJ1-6	ASSALSTHNSPLH
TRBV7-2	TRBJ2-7	ASSLVGGVADPYEQY
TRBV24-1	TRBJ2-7	ATSGDTGDEQY
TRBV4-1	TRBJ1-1	ASSQDRRMNTEAF
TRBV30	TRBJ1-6	AWASDGTGTSPLH
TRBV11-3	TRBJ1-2	ASSLGGSFNAGGYT
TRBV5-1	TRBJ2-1	ASSLGDSYNEQF
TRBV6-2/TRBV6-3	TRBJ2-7	ASSYDQSSYEQY
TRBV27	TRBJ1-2	ASSSLRDRVNYGYT
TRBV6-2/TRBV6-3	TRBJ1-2	ASSYSALNYGYT
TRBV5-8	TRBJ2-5	ASTLDPGQRIQETQY
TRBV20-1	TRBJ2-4	SRSKGNIQY
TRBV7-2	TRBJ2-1	ASSRSWLRGSYNEQF